This T cell receptor (beta chain) was identified in a study of T cells in Graves' hyperthyroidism and ophthalmopathy. Findings and caveats of the study: Most thyroid clonotypes expanded above 0.001 appeared in blood too.

RNA transcripts were the template for amplifying TCR beta CDR3 regions. HTBI primers were employed in a first-round RT-PCR of the TCR CDR3. From the multiplex PCR reads, TCRdb called clonotypes with MiXCR, one entry per CDR3 protein. The profile shows about 720,000 distinct CDR3 sequences, 16% of them singletons. This clonotype was found many times. What it binds is unknown. The sequenced sample consisted of blood. This sequence was found in a man younger than 35 with Graves' hyperthyroidism.

CDR3 in DNA: TGTGCCAGCAGCTTAGAGGTAGCTTACAATGAGCAGTTCTTC. Its translation: CASSLEVAYNEQFF. The chain recombines TRBV7-8 with TRBJ2-1, with no clear D. The length of the CDR3 is 14 residues. The germline V gene has CDR1 SGHVS and CDR2 FQNEAQ. V lost 1 base, J lost 4 bases, and 8 bases lay in between.